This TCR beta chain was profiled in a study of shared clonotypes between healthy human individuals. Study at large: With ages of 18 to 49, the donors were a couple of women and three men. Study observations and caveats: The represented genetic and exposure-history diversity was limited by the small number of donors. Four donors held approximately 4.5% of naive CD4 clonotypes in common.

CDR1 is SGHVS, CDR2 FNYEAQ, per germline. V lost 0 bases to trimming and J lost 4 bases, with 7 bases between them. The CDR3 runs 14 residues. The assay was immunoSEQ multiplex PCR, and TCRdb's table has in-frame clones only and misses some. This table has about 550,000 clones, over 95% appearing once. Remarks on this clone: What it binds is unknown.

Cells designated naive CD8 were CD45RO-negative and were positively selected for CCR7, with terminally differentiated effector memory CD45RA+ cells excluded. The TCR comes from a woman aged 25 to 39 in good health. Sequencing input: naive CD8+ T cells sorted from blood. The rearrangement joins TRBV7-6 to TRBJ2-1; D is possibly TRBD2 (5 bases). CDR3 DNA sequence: TGTGCCAGCAGCTTAGCGGGAGAGTACAATGAGCAGTTCTTC. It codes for CASSLAGEYNEQFF.